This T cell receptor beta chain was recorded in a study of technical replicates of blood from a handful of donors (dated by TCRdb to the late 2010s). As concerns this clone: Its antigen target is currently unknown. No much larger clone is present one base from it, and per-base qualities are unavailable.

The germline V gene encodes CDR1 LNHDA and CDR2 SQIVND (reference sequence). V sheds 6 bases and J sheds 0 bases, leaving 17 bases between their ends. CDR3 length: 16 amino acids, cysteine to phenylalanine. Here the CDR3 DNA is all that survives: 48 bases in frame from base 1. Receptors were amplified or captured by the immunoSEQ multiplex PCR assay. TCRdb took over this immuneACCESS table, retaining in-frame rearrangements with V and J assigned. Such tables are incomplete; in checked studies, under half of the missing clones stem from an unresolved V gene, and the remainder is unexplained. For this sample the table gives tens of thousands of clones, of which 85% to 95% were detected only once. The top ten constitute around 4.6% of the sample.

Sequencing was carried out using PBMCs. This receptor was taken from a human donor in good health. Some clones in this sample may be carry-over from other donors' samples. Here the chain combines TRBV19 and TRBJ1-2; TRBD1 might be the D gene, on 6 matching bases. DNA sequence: TGTGCCAGTAGCTCGGGTAGGGACAAAACTAACTATGGCTACACCTTC. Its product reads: CASSSGRDKTNYGYTF.